One TCR beta chain is described in this entry. V dropped 0 bases and J dropped 0 bases, with 4 bases sitting between them. Germline CDR1 SGHRS, CDR2 YFSETQ. This CDR3 has 14 residues. TCRdb's copy holds only in-frame clones and misses some; the assay was immunoSEQ multiplex PCR. The repertoire includes over 150,000 clones, approximately 94% of them detected once, and 5.7% sits in the top ten. The entry originates in a study of control samples from healthy donors and cancer patients. The clonotype was recovered from a man aged 35 to 55 in good health. The specimen was blood. The J gene is TRBJ1-5, the V gene TRBV5-1; D not resolved. CDR3 in DNA: TGCGCCAGCAGCTTGGACTCTAGCAATCAGCCCCAGCATTTT. Translation: CASSLDSSNQPQHF. Full variable domain (remainder filled in from reference TRBV5-1 and TRBJ1-5): KAGVTQTPRYLIKTRGQQVTLSCSPISGHRSVSWYQQTPGQGLQFLFEYFSETQRNKGNFPGRFSGRQFSNSRSEMNVSTLELGDSALYLCASSLDSSNQPQHFGDGTRLSIL.